The clone carrying this TCR beta chain was found a few times. Isolated RNA was reverse transcribed in full, so expressed TCRB transcripts were sequenced. TCRdb keeps only in-frame clones here, not all; method: immunoSEQ multiplex PCR. Here the sample spans under 350,000 clones, approximately 8% being singletons. This CDR3 has 14 amino acids. The germline V gene has CDR1 SGHNT and CDR2 YYREEE (reference sequence). Trimming removed 4 bases at V and 3 bases at J, with 14 bases between. This record belongs to a study of beta chain features in type 1 diabetes. Sorting based on CD45RO/CCR7/CD25/CD127/CD95/CD27 separated CD4+ naive, central memory, regulatory and stem cell-like memory cells.

The gene calls are TRBV5-4 and TRBJ2-7; D gene ambiguous. The TCR comes from a woman aged 18-30 years in good health. Sequences were obtained from central memory CD4+ T cells from blood. Here the CDR3 reads CASSQDRSDYEQYF. The DNA for the CDR3 is TGTGCCAGCAGCCAAGATCGGTCCGACTACGAGCAGTACTTC.